Below are 21 T cell receptor beta chains sequenced from a single sample in a study of cytomegalovirus exposure and HLA in healthy donors. PCR involved 60 Vbeta and 13 Jbeta primers. Sequencing was performed with immunoSEQ multiplex PCR; in TCRdb, only in-frame clones are kept and a portion is missing. Found here are roughly 120,000 clones, over 8.5% of them singletons; the top ten hold 6%. Sequencing used PBMCs. The receptors were gathered from a middle-aged woman in good health and CMV-seropositive.

The CDR3 coding sequence is TGTGCCACCGGTTCCGGGACAGAGGTCTATGGCTACACCTTC. Encoded protein: CATGSGTEVYGYTF. The V gene is TRBV15, the J gene TRBJ1-2; 7 nucleotides agree with TRBD1. After removal of 8 bases from V and 4 bases from J, the junction contained 10 bases not matched to a gene. CDR1 is LNHNV, CDR2 YYDKDF, per germline (reference sequence). The CDR3 is made up of 14 amino acids.

This clone was counted only a few times. The chain links TRBV5-1 to TRBJ2-3; D perhaps matches TRBD1 (5 bases). The CDR3 spans 15 residues. Trimming took 4 bases from V and 5 from J, leaving 17 bases between them. The germline CDR1 and CDR2 sequences are SGHRS and YFSETQ. The CDR3 DNA reads TGCGCCAGCAGCGGAACAGGTAGTAATAAAGATACGCAGTATTTT. This sequence encodes CASSGTGSNKDTQYF.

This clone has just a few counts. The chain employs TRBV7-6 and TRBJ2-7, with TRBD1 matching over 7 bases. CDR3 length: 14 residues. With 0 bases clipped from V and 3 bases from J, the junction kept 2 bases outside the gene matches. Germline values: CDR1 SGHVS, CDR2 FNYEAQ. The CDR3 DNA follows: TGTGCCAGCAGCTTAGCCCGGACAGGCTACGAGCAGTACTTC. It yields the protein CASSLARTGYEQYF.

The rearrangement uses TRBV5-6 and TRBJ2-4; D is perhaps TRBD2 (6 bases). This CDR3 has 14 amino acids. The V gene lost 1 base and the J gene lost 7 bases, with 12 bases spanning the gap. Germline assignment: CDR1 SGHDT and CDR2 YYEEEE. The CDR3 DNA reads TGTGCCAGCAGCTTGATCCGGGGGACTAACATTCAGTACTTC. Translated, it gives CASSLIRGTNIQYF.

This clone has just a few counts. The chain is built from TRBV30 and TRBJ1-1; 10 bases fit TRBD1. CDR1 is GTSNPN, CDR2 SVGIG, per germline (reference sequence). Unmatched junction bases numbered 4, after V lost 0 bases and J lost 3 bases. The CDR3 runs to 15 residues. The CDR3 nucleotides are TGTGCCTGGAGTGTACGGGGGACAGGGGACACTGAAGCTTTCTTT. The encoded protein is CAWSVRGTGDTEAFF.

Only a few counts were recorded for this clone. The chain links TRBV5-1 to TRBJ2-1; D gene uncertain. The germline V gene has CDR1 SGHRS and CDR2 YFSETQ. The V and J ends lost 4 bases and 6 bases respectively, with 14 bases between them. The CDR3 spans 14 residues. The CDR3 DNA follows: TGCGCCAGCAGCCTGGATTCCCCAGGCAATGAGCAGTTCTTC. It is translated as CASSLDSPGNEQFF.

This clone occurred a few times. This chain joins TRBV7-8 and TRBJ1-1, with D unclear. Germline CDR1 and CDR2: SGHVS and FQNEAQ. The ends were cut back, 7 bases at V and 2 bases at J, with 11 bases in the middle. The CDR3 loop spans 13 amino acids. DNA of the CDR3: TGTGCCAGCACCCGGGTTAGTAACACTGAAGCTTTCTTT. Its protein is CASTRVSNTEAFF.

This chain uses TRBV19 with TRBJ1-5; D is unresolved. Germline-derived CDR1 and CDR2 are LNHDA and SQIVND (reference sequence). The V end was cut by 5 bases, the J end by 7 bases, with 24 bases between. This CDR3 region has 17 residues. The CDR3 region has the DNA TGTGCCAGTAGTGCCCCCTCGACCCATGGAGGGAAGCAGCCCCAGCATTTT. It translates to CASSAPSTHGGKQPQHF.

The chain uses TRBV6-6 and TRBJ1-1, with TRBD1 matching over 8 bases. From germline, CDR1 is MNHNY and CDR2 SVGAGI (reference sequence). The trim removed 5 bases at V and 4 bases at J, leaving 6 bases unmatched. This CDR3 has 14 residues. The DNA of the CDR3 is TGTGCCAGCAGTAAGACAGGGGAAGGCACTGAAGCTTTCTTT. This translates into CASSKTGEGTEAFF.

The chain uses TRBV30 and TRBJ2-7; 7 positions match TRBD1. This CDR3 has 13 residues. Germline CDR1 GTSNPN, CDR2 SVGIG (reference sequence). J lost 0 bases, V lost 4 bases, and 3 bases had no gene match. The CDR3 loop is CAWTTGVSYEQYF. For the CDR3, the DNA is TGTGCCTGGACCACAGGGGTCTCCTACGAGCAGTACTTC.

There are a few counts of this clone. The V gene is TRBV7-6, the J gene TRBJ1-1; 7 nucleotides match TRBD1. J gave up 4 bases and V 1 base, and 6 bases lay outside the gene matches. The CDR3 has 15 amino acids. CDR1 and CDR2 from the germline V gene are SGHVS and FNYEAQ. The CDR3 DNA sequence: TGTGCCAGCAGCTTAGAGGGGGCTGGGAGCACTGAAGCTTTCTTT. Encoded protein: CASSLEGAGSTEAFF.

V gene TRBV21-1 combines with J gene TRBJ1-6. TRBV21-1 is noted as a pseudogene. The length of the CDR3 is 15 residues. CDR3 DNA sequence: TGTGCCAGCAGCAAAGCAGAGGAACCTAATTCACCCCTCCACTTT. It is translated as CASSKAEEPNSPLHF.

This clone was counted only a few times. The rearrangement links TRBV5-1 to TRBJ2-7; 8 nucleotides line up with TRBD1. With V trimmed by 3 bases and J by 7 bases, 9 bases remained unmatched. Germline V lookup: CDR1 SGHRS, CDR2 YFSETQ. This CDR3 is 14 amino acids long. CDR3 sequence reads: CASSSDRGDWEQYF. The CDR3 region has the DNA TGCGCCAGCAGCTCCGACAGGGGCGATTGGGAGCAGTACTTC.

The chain is built from TRBV30 and TRBJ2-1, with D perhaps TRBD2 (5 bases). Germline V gene lookup returns CDR1 GTSNPN and CDR2 SVGIG (reference sequence). V shed 4 bases and J shed 9 bases, with 10 bases lying between them. The CDR3 is made up of 11 amino acids. The CDR3 here is CAWTIGGEQFF. The CDR3, as DNA: TGTGCCTGGACTATAGGAGGTGAGCAGTTCTTC.

This clone has a handful of counts. V is TRBV6-5 and J is TRBJ1-1; the D gene is possibly TRBD1 (6 bases). V dropped 5 bases and J dropped 5 bases, with 15 bases sitting between them. CDR1 is MNHEY, CDR2 SVGAGI, per germline. The CDR3 runs to 14 residues. As DNA, the CDR3 is TGTGCCAGCAGTCGGGGGGCTATCGGTACTGAAGCTTTCTTT. Encoded protein: CASSRGAIGTEAFF.

The chain couples TRBV18 to TRBJ2-5, with TRBD2 matching over 7 bases. From germline, CDR1 is KGHSH and CDR2 LQKENI. After removal of 6 bases from V and 3 bases from J, the junction contained 4 bases not matched to a gene. This CDR3 has 13 residues. The CDR3 reads CASSGSGKETQYF. CDR3 in DNA: TGTGCCAGCTCGGGGAGCGGGAAAGAGACCCAGTACTTC.

This clone was found a few times. This chain links TRBV6-1 with TRBJ2-3, with D unresolved. Between the trimmed V and J ends, which lost 1 base and 2 bases, there was a span of 4 bases. CDR1 and CDR2 (germline): MNHNS, SASEGT. This CDR3 is built from 13 residues. For the CDR3, the DNA is TGTGCCAGCAGTGAAGATTACACAGATACGCAGTATTTT. This translates into CASSEDYTDTQYF.

This chain uses TRBV5-4 with TRBJ1-1; 7 nucleotides line up with TRBD1. CDR1 is SGHNT and CDR2 is YYREEE in the germline V gene (reference sequence). This CDR3 comprises 15 residues. With 6 bases clipped from V and 1 base from J, the junction kept 9 bases outside the gene matches. CDR3 sequence reads: CASKLPGTANTEAFF. The DNA of the CDR3 is TGTGCCAGCAAACTACCAGGGACAGCGAACACTGAAGCTTTCTTT. Supplemented by reference TRBV5-4 and TRBJ1-1, the full variable domain reads ETGVTQSPTHLIKTRGQQVTLRCSSQSGHNTVSWYQQALGQGPQFIFQYYREEENGRGNFPPRFSGLQFPNYSSELNVNALELDDSALYLCASKLPGTANTEAFFGQGTRLTVV.

The rearrangement uses TRBV7-2 and TRBJ1-2, with TRBD1 matching 9 bases. The CDR3 runs 14 residues. The germline CDR1 and CDR2 sequences are SGHTA and FQGNSA. With 5 bases clipped from V and 3 bases from J, the junction kept 4 bases outside the gene matches. CDR3 in DNA: TGTGCCAGCAGCCCGAGGACAGGGGACTATGGCTACACCTTC. It is translated as CASSPRTGDYGYTF.

V is TRBV18 and J is TRBJ1-1; 8 positions agree with TRBD1. Trimming cost V 0 bases and J 0 bases; bases outside gene matches: 6. The germline CDR1 and CDR2 sequences are KGHSH and LQKENI. The CDR3 spans 17 residues. CDR3 sequence: CASSPPRTGRMNTEAFF. The CDR3 coding sequence is TGTGCCAGCTCACCACCACGGACAGGGAGGATGAACACTGAAGCTTTCTTT. The whole variable domain, remainder taken from reference TRBV18 and TRBJ1-1, is NAGVMQNPRHLVRRRGQEARLRCSPMKGHSHVYWYRQLPEEGLKFMVYLQKENIIDESGMPKERFSAEFPKEGPSILRIQQVVRGDSAAYFCASSPPRTGRMNTEAFFGQGTRLTVV.

The chain is built from TRBV30 and TRBJ1-4; 8 nucleotides match TRBD1. The CDR3 consists of 15 residues. V trimming: 2 bases; J trimming: 5 bases; junction bases outside the gene matches: 7. Per germline, CDR1 GTSNPN and CDR2 SVGIG (reference sequence). The CDR3 DNA is TGTGCCTGGAGTTCATACAGGGGGTCAAATGAAAAACTGTTTTTT. It codes for CAWSSYRGSNEKLFF.